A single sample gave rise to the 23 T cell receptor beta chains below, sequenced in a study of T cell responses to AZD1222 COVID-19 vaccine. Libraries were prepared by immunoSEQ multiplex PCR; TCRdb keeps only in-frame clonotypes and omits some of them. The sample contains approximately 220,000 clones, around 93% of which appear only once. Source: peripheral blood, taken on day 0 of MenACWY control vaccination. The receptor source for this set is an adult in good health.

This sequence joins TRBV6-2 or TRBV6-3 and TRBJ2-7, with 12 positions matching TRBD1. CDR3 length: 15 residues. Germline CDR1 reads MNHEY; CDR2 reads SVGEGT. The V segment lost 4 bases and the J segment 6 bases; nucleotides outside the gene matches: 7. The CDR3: CASSSPGTGGPEQYF. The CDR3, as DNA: TGTGCCAGCAGTTCTCCCGGGACAGGGGGCCCCGAGCAGTACTTC.

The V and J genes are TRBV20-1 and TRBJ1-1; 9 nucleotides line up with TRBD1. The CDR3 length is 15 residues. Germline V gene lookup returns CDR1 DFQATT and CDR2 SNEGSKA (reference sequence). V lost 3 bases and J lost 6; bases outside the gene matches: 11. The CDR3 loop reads CSASSYRDRASEAFF. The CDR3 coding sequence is TGCAGTGCTAGTTCCTATAGGGACAGGGCGTCTGAAGCTTTCTTT.

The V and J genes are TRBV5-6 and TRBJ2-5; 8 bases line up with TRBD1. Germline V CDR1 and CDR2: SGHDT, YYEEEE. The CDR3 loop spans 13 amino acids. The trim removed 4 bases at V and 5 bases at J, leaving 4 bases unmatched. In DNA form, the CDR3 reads TGTGCCAGCAGCGACGACAGGGGCGAGACCCAGTACTTC. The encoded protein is CASSDDRGETQYF.

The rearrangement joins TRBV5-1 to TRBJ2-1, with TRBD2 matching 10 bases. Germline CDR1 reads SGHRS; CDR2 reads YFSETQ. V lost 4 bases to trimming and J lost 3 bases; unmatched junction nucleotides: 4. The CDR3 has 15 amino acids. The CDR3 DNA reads TGCGCCAGCAGCCATAGCGGGGGGAACTACAATGAGCAGTTCTTC. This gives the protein CASSHSGGNYNEQFF.

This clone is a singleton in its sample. Here the CDR3 reads CASSDSRDRGFNQPQHF. In DNA, the CDR3 is TGTGCCAGCAGCGACTCCCGGGACAGGGGGTTCAATCAGCCCCAGCATTTT. This rearrangement joins TRBV13 to TRBJ1-5, with 11 bases matching TRBD1. The germline gives CDR1 PRHDT, CDR2 FYEKMQ (reference sequence). V lost 5 bases to trimming and J lost 3 bases; unmatched junction nucleotides: 9. The length of the CDR3 is 17 residues.

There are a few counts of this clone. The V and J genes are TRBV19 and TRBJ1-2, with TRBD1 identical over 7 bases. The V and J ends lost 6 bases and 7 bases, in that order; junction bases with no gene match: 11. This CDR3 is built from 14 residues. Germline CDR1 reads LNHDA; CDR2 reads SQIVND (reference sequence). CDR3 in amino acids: CASSPRQGDGGYTF. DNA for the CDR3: TGTGCCAGTAGCCCAAGACAGGGAGATGGTGGCTACACCTTC.

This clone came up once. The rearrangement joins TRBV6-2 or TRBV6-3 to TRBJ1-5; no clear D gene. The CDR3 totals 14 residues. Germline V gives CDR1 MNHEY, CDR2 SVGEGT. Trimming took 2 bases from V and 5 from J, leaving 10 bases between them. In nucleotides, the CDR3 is TGTGCCAGCAGTTACGGGCCAAATTATCAGCCCCAGCATTTT. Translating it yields CASSYGPNYQPQHF.

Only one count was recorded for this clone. CDR3 nucleotides: TGCGCCAGCAGCCAAGATGGGGCATCCTATAGCAATCAGCCCCAGCATTTT. Protein product: CASSQDGASYSNQPQHF. The chain recombines TRBV4-1 with TRBJ1-5, with a possible D match to TRBD1 (5 bases). Deletions cut 0 bases from V and 0 bases from J, with 12 bases between. Germline V gene sequence: CDR1 MGHRA, CDR2 YSYEKL. CDR3 length equals 17 residues.

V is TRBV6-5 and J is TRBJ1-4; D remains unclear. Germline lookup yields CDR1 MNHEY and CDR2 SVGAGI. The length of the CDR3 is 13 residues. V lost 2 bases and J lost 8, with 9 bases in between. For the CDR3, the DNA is TGTGCCAGCAGTTACGAAGAAGGGGAAAAACTGTTTTTT. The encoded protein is CASSYEEGEKLFF.

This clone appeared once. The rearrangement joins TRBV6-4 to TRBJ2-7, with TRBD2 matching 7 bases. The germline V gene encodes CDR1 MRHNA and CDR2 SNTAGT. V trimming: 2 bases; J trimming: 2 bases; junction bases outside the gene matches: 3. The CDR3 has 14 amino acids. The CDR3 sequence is CASSDTSDAYEQYF. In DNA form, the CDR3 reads TGTGCCAGCAGTGACACTAGCGATGCCTACGAGCAGTACTTC.

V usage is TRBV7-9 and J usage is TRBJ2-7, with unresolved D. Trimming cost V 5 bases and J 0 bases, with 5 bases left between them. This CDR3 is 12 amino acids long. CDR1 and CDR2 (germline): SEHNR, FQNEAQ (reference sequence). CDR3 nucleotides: TGTGCCAGCAGCGTCATCTCCTACGAGCAGTACTTC. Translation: CASSVISYEQYF.

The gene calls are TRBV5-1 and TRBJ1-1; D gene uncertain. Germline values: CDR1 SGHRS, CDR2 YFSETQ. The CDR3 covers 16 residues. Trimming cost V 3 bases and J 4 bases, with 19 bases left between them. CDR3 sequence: CASSSDGFRVGTEAFF. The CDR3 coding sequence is TGCGCCAGCAGCTCGGACGGTTTTAGGGTAGGCACTGAAGCTTTCTTT.

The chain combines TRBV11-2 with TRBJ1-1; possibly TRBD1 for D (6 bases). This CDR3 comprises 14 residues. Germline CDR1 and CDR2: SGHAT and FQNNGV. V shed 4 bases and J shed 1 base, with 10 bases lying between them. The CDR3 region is CASSSGAGNTEAFF. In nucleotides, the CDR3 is TGTGCCAGCAGCTCAGGGGCTGGGAACACTGAAGCTTTCTTT.

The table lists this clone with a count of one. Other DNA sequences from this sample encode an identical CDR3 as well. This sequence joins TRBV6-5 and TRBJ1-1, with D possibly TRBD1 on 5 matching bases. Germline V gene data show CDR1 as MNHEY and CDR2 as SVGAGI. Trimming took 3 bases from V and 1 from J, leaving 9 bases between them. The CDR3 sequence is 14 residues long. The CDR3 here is CASSYQGRNTEAFF. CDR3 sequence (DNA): TGTGCCAGCAGTTATCAGGGTCGGAACACTGAAGCTTTCTTT.

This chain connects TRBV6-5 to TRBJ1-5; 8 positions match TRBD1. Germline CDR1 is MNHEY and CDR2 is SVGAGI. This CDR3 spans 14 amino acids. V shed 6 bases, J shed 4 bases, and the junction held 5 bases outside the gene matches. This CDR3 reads CASRTGTGNQPQHF. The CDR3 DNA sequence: TGTGCCAGCAGGACCGGGACAGGTAATCAGCCCCAGCATTTT.

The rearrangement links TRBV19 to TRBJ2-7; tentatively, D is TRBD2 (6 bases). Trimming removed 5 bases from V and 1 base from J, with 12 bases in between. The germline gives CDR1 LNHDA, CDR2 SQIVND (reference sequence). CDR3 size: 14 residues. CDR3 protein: CASSDARGSYEQYF. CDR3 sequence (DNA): TGTGCCAGTAGTGATGCTCGGGGGTCCTACGAGCAGTACTTC.

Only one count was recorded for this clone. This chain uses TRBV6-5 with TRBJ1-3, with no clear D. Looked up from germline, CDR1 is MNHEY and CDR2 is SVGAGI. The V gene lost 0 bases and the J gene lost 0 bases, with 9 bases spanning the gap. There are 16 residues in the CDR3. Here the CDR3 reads CASSYSEAFSGNTIYF. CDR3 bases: TGTGCCAGCAGTTACTCGGAGGCATTCTCTGGAAACACCATATATTTT.

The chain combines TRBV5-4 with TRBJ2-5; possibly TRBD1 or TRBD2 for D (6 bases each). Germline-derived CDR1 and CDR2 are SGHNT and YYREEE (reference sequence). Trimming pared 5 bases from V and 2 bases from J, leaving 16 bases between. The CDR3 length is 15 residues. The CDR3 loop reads CASSPGVAAQETQYF. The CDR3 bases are TGTGCCAGCAGTCCAGGGGTAGCGGCACAAGAGACCCAGTACTTC. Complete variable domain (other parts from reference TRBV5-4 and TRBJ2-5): ETGVTQSPTHLIKTRGQQVTLRCSSQSGHNTVSWYQQALGQGPQFIFQYYREEENGRGNFPPRFSGLQFPNYSSELNVNALELDDSALYLCASSPGVAAQETQYFGPGTRLLVL.

In nucleotides, the CDR3 is TGTGCCAGTAGTATAATGGCTCGACGGTCCCTAGTCAATCAGCCCCAGCATTTT. The encoded protein is CASSIMARRSLVNQPQHF. V is TRBV19 and J is TRBJ1-5; no firm D call. The ends were cut back, 2 bases at V and 3 bases at J, with 20 bases in the middle. In germline, CDR1 is LNHDA, CDR2 SQIVND (reference sequence). This CDR3 is 18 amino acids long.

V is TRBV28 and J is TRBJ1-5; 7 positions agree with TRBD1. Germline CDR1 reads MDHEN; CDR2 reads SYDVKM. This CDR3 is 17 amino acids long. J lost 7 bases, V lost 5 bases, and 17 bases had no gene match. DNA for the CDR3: TGTGCCAGCAGTCCAAACCTGCGCCGACAGGGCGGCCAGCCCCAGCATTTT. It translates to CASSPNLRRQGGQPQHF.

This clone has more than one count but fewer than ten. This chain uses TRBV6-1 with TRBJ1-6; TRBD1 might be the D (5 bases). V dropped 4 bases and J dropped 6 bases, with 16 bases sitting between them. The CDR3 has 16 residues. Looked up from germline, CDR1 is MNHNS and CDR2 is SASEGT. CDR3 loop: CASSGKQVSINSPLHF. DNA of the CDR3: TGTGCCAGCAGTGGCAAACAGGTTTCTATTAATTCACCCCTCCACTTT.

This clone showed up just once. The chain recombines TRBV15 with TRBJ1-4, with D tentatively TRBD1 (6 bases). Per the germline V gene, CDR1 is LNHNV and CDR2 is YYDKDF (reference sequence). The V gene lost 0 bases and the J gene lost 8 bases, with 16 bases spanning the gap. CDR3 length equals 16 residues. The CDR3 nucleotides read TGTGCCACCAGCAGAGATCTCGGGGGGCGGGAGGAAAAACTGTTTTTT. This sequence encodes CATSRDLGGREEKLFF.

The CDR3 DNA is TGTGCCAGCAGCCAGTGGCAGGGTGGGGCCACTGAAGCTTTCTTT. Its translation is CASSQWQGGATEAFF. This chain joins TRBV14 and TRBJ1-1; D might be TRBD1 (5 bases). Germline V lookup: CDR1 SGHDN, CDR2 FVKESK. This CDR3 contains 15 residues. The germline V and J ends were trimmed by 3 bases and 4 bases, with 15 bases remaining between them.